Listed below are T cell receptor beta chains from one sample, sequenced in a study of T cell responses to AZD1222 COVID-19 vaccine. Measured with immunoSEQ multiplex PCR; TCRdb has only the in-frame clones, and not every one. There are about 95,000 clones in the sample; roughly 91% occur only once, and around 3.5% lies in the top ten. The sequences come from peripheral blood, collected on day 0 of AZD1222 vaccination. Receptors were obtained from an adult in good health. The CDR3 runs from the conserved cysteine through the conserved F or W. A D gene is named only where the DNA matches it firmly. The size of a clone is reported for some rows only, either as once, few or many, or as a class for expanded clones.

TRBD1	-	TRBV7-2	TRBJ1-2	CASSQDRGSYYGYTF	TGTGCCAGCAGCCAAGACAGGGGGTCCTACTATGGCTACACCTTC
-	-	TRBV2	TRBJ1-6	CASTAVHGDSPLHF	TGTGCCAGCACCGCAGTCCACGGGGATTCACCCCTCCACTTT
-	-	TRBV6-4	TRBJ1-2	CASSDSNGLGYTF	TGTGCCAGCAGTGACTCCAATGGTTTAGGCTACACCTTC
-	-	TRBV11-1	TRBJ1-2	CASSFNRGVDGYTF	TGTGCCAGCAGCTTCAACCGGGGGGTCGATGGCTACACCTTC
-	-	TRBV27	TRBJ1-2	CASSQTGANYGYTF	TGTGCCAGCAGCCAGACGGGCGCGAACTATGGCTACACCTTC
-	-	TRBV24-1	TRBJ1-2	CATSDWTAHHGYTF	TGTGCCACCAGTGATTGGACTGCACATCATGGCTACACCTTC
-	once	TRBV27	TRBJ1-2	CASSSTLRGLNYGYTF	TGTGCCAGCAGTTCCACCCTACGCGGGTTAAACTATGGCTACACCTTC
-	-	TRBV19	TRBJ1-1	CASSQQGTGTEAFF	TGTGCCAGTAGTCAACAGGGAACGGGCACTGAAGCTTTCTTT
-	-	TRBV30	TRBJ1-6	CAWGHSPLHF	TGTGCCTGGGGTCATTCACCCCTCCACTTT
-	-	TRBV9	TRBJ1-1	CASSPGVVMDTEAFF	TGTGCCAGCAGCCCAGGGGTGGTAATGGACACTGAAGCTTTCTTT
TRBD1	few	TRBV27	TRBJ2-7	CASSLSRTGGGLTYEQYF	TGTGCCAGCAGTTTATCCAGGACAGGGGGGGGTCTCACCTACGAGCAGTACTTC
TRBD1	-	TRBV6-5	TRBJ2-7	CASSYDREEQYF	TGTGCCAGCAGTTACGACAGGGAGGAGCAGTACTTC
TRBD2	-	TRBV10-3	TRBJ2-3	CAIRGLLHDTQYF	TGTGCCATCAGGGGACTACTCCACGATACGCAGTATTTT
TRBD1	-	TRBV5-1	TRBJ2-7	CASSPAPGQVYEQYF	TGCGCCAGCAGCCCGGCCCCGGGACAGGTATACGAGCAGTACTTC
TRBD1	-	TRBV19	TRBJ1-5	CASSRTGYSNQPQHF	TGTGCCAGTAGTCGGACAGGTTATAGCAATCAGCCCCAGCATTTT
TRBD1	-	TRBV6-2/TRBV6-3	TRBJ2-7	CASSQGQGYEQYF	TGTGCCAGCAGCCAAGGACAGGGCTACGAGCAGTACTTC
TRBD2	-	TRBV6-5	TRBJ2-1	CASSYSLAGSYEQFF	TGTGCCAGCAGTTACTCACTAGCGGGGTCTTATGAGCAGTTCTTC
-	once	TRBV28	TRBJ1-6	CASFEGRSPLHF	TGTGCCAGCTTCGAGGGACGTTCACCCCTCCACTTT
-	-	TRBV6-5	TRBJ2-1	CASREPGEFF	TGTGCCAGCAGGGAGCCCGGGGAGTTCTTC
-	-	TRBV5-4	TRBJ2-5	CASSLVGKETQYF	TGTGCCAGCAGCTTGGTAGGGAAGGAGACCCAGTACTTC
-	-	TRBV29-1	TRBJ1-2	CSVFSDGYTF	TGCAGCGTTTTCAGTGATGGCTACACCTTC
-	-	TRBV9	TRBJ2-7	CASSVGTYPYEQYF	TGTGCCAGCAGCGTAGGGACTTACCCCTACGAGCAGTACTTC
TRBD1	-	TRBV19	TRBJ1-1	CASSTTGGTTEAFF	TGTGCCAGTAGTACGACAGGGGGCACCACTGAAGCTTTCTTT
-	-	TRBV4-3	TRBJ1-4	CASSQVPGRQDEKLFF	TGCGCCAGCAGCCAAGTTCCTGGGCGACAGGATGAAAAACTGTTTTTT
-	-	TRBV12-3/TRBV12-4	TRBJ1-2	CASSFGQHYGYTF	TGTGCCAGCAGTTTCGGGCAGCACTATGGCTACACCTTC
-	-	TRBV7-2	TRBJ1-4	CASSLARREKLFF	TGTGCCAGCAGCTTAGCCCGGCGGGAAAAACTGTTTTTT
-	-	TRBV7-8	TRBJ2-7	CASSFGHTYEQYF	TGTGCCAGCAGCTTCGGCCATACCTACGAGCAGTACTTC